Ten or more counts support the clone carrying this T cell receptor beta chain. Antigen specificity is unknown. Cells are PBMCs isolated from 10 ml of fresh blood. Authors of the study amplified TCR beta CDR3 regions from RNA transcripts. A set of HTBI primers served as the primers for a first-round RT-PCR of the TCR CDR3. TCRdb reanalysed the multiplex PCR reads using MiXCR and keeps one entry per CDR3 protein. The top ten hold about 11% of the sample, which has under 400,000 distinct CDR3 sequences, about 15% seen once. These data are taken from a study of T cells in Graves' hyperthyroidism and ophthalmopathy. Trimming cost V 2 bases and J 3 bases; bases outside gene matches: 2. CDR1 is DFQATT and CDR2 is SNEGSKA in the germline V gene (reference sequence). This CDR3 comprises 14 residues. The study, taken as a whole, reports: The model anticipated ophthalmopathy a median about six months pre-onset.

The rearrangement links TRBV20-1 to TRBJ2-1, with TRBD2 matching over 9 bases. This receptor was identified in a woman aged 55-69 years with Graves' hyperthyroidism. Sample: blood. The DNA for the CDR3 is TGCAGTGCTAGAAGACTAGCGGACTACAATGAGCAGTTCTTC. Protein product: CSARRLADYNEQFF.